Below, 10 T cell receptor beta chains from the same sample are listed, as sequenced in a study of blood T cell repertoires in COVID-19. Clones were read by immunoSEQ multiplex PCR, and TCRdb kept only the in-frame ones, dropping some. The sample records roughly 57,000 clones, 73% being singletons. Source material: peripheral blood. These receptors were obtained from a woman aged 70-85 years with acute or convalescent COVID-19.

The chain uses TRBV7-9 and TRBJ2-5; D might be TRBD1 (5 bases). The CDR3 is 15 amino acids. The germline CDR1 and CDR2 sequences are SEHNR and FQNEAQ (reference sequence). Trimming left V 0 bases short and J 5 bases short, with 13 bases between. The CDR3 DNA follows: TGTGCCAGCAGCTTAGCGCCTCAGGGTAGGGAGACCCAGTACTTC. Encoded protein: CASSLAPQGRETQYF. The whole variable domain, remainder taken from reference TRBV7-9 and TRBJ2-5, is DTGVSQNPRHKITKRGQNVTFRCDPISEHNRLYWYRQTLGQGPEFLTYFQNEAQLEKSRLLSDRFSAERPKGSFSTLEIQRTEQGDSAMYLCASSLAPQGRETQYFGPGTRLLVL.

CDR3 region: CASSSLPGQGARLVTEAFF. The CDR3 region has the DNA TGTGCCAGCAGCTCTCTACCGGGACAGGGGGCGCGGTTGGTCACTGAAGCTTTCTTT. The V call is TRBV11-2, the J call TRBJ1-1; the match to TRBD1 covers 12 bases. This CDR3 is 19 amino acids long. Germline lookup yields CDR1 SGHAT and CDR2 FQNNGV. J lost 4 bases, V lost 4 bases, and 16 bases had no gene match.

CDR3 nucleotide sequence: TGTGCCAGCAGCGAACCGGGACAGGGAAAAAATCAGCCCCAGCATTTT. Translated, it gives CASSEPGQGKNQPQHF. The V call is TRBV7-8, the J call TRBJ1-5; 9 bases are shared with TRBD1. Per germline, CDR1 SGHVS and CDR2 FQNEAQ. V shed 5 bases, J shed 4 bases, and the junction held 9 bases outside the gene matches. The CDR3 loop spans 16 amino acids.

The rearrangement uses TRBV11-1 and TRBJ1-4; no definite D call. The CDR3 totals 11 residues. The germline V and J ends were trimmed by 6 bases and 5 bases, with 4 bases remaining between them. From germline, CDR1 is SGHAT and CDR2 FQDESV (reference sequence). The CDR3 sequence: CASRSNEKLFF. CDR3 nucleotides: TGTGCCAGCAGGAGCAATGAAAAACTGTTTTTT.

This sequence joins TRBV30 and TRBJ2-7, with D perhaps TRBD1 (6 bases). Trimming took 4 bases from V and 2 from J, leaving 15 bases between them. The germline gives CDR1 GTSNPN, CDR2 SVGIG (reference sequence). The CDR3 runs 14 residues. Written as DNA, the CDR3 is TGTGCCTGGAAAGGACAGACCCTTACCTACGAGCAGTACTTC. Translating it yields CAWKGQTLTYEQYF.

The J gene is TRBJ1-1, the V gene TRBV13; D gene uncertain. The CDR3 sequence is 20 residues long. With 2 bases removed from V and 1 base from J, the gap between germline ends came to 26 bases. CDR1 is PRHDT, CDR2 FYEKMQ, per germline (reference sequence). CDR3: CASSLSKKEGPTLWNTEAFF. In DNA, the CDR3 is TGTGCCAGCAGCTTAAGCAAGAAGGAGGGTCCAACATTATGGAACACTGAAGCTTTCTTT.

This clone occurred a few times. The V call is TRBV30, the J call TRBJ1-6, with 7 positions matching TRBD1. Germline V lookup: CDR1 GTSNPN, CDR2 SVGIG (reference sequence). J gave up 5 bases and V 8 bases, and 9 bases lay outside the gene matches. The CDR3 loop spans 14 amino acids. CDR3: CAGGQAENNSPLHF. The CDR3 DNA reads TGTGCCGGAGGACAGGCTGAAAATAATTCACCCCTCCACTTT.

This chain uses TRBV5-8 with TRBJ1-6; TRBD1 aligns across 8 bases. Germline lookup yields CDR1 SGHTS and CDR2 YDEGEE. This CDR3 region has 15 residues. V shed 4 bases, J shed 7 bases, and the junction held 7 bases outside the gene matches. The CDR3 sequence: CASSKITGGNSPLHF. CDR3 DNA sequence: TGTGCCAGCAGCAAGATTACAGGGGGAAATTCACCCCTCCACTTT. Looking up the rest from reference TRBV5-8 and TRBJ1-6 gives the full variable domain: EAGVTQSPTHLIKTRGQQATLRCSPISGHTSVYWYQQALGLGLQFLLWYDEGEERNRGNFPPRFSGRQFPNYSSELNVNALELEDSALYLCASSKITGGNSPLHFGNGTRLTVT.

The chain couples TRBV5-5 to TRBJ2-7, with 10 nucleotides matching TRBD2. From germline, CDR1 is SGHKS and CDR2 YYEKEE (reference sequence). This CDR3 comprises 12 residues. V lost 4 bases, J lost 7 bases, and 2 bases stayed unmatched. CDR3 sequence reads: CASSLLAGEQYF. Here the CDR3 DNA reads TGTGCCAGCAGCCTACTAGCGGGGGAGCAGTACTTC.

V and J are TRBV6-5 and TRBJ2-7, with TRBD2 as a possible D gene (5 bases). The CDR3 spans 14 residues. Between the trimmed V and J ends, which lost 7 bases and 4 bases, there was a span of 17 bases. Germline CDR1 is MNHEY and CDR2 is SVGAGI. CDR3: CASKKVGGGYEQYV. The DNA for the CDR3 is TGTGCCAGCAAGAAGGTCGGAGGCGGGTACGAGCAGTACGTC.